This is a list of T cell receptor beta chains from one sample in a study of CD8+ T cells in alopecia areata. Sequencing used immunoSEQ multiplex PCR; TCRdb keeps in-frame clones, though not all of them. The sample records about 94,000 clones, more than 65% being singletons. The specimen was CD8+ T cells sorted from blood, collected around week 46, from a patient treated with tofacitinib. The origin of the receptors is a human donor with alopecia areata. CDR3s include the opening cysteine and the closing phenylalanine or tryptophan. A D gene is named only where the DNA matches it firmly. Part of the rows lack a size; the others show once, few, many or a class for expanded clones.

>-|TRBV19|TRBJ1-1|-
TGTGCCAGTAGTTTGGGCCCCCTCGAAGCTTTCTTT
CASSLGPLEAFF
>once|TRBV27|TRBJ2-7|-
TGTGCCAGCAGCGTCCAGGGCTCCTACGAGCAGTACTTC
CASSVQGSYEQYF
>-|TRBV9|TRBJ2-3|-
TGTGCCAGCAGCGTAGAGTCCTTACAGGGAGATACGCAGTATTTT
CASSVESLQGDTQYF
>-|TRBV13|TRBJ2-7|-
TGTGCCAGCAGAACGGCCTCAGACAGATACGAGCAGTACTTC
CASRTASDRYEQYF
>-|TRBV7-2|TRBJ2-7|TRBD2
TGTGCCAGCAGCTCCTCGGGGGGTGAGGTCTACGAGCAGTACTTC
CASSSSGGEVYEQYF
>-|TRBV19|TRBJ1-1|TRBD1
TGTGCCAGTAGTATTATGGGACAGGGAGGTGAAGCTTTCTTT
CASSIMGQGGEAFF
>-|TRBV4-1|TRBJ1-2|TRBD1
TGCGCCAGCAGCCAGGGGTTCCCGATACAGGGGATCTATGGCTACACCTTC
CASSQGFPIQGIYGYTF
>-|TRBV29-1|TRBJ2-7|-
TGCAGCGTTGAAGATGGAAGTCCGGGGAAGGGGTACGAGCAGTACTTC
CSVEDGSPGKGYEQYF
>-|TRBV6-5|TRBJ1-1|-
TGTGCCAGCAGAGAGGACACTGAAGCTTTCTTT
CASREDTEAFF
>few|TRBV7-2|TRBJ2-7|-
TGTGCCAGCAGCTTGGACGGGCTTCCGGACGAGCAGTACTTC
CASSLDGLPDEQYF
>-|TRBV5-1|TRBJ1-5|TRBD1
TGCGCCAGCAGCTCTGGGACAGGGAATCAGCCCCAGCATTTT
CASSSGTGNQPQHF
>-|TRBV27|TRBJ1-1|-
TGTGCCAGCAGTCCCGACCCCGGGGGCAACACTGAAGCTTTCTTT
CASSPDPGGNTEAFF
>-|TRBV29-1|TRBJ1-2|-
TGCAGCGTTGAGTCAGGCTATGGCTACACCTTC
CSVESGYGYTF
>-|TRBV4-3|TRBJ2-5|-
TGCGCCAGCAGCCCCCGGGAAATTGGAGAGACCCAGTACTTC
CASSPREIGETQYF
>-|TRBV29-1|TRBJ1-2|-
TGCAGCGTTGAAGATGCACAGGTCGGCTACACCTTC
CSVEDAQVGYTF
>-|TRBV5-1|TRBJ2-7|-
TGCGCCAGCAGCATCGGGAGATCCTACGAGCAGTACTTC
CASSIGRSYEQYF
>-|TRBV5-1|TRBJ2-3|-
TGCGCCAGCAGCTTATATTCGGGGGGCACAGATACGCAGTATTTT
CASSLYSGGTDTQYF
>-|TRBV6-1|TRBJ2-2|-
TGTGCCAGCAGTGAAATGAGGGGGGCGGAGACCGGGGAGCTGTTTTTT
CASSEMRGAETGELFF
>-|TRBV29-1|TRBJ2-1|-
TGCAGCGTTGACTACAGCAATGAGCAGTTCTTC
CSVDYSNEQFF
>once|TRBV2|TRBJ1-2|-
TGTGCCAGCAGTGAAGCGTCGAATCCTGGATATGGCTACACCTTC
CASSEASNPGYGYTF
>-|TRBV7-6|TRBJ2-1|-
TGTGCCAGCAGCTTAGGTTTTGGGGGAGACCGAGTCCATGAGCAGTTCTTC
CASSLGFGGDRVHEQFF
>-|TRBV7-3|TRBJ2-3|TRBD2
TGTGCCAGCAGCCACTCGGGGGGTAGCACAGATACGCAGTATTTT
CASSHSGGSTDTQYF
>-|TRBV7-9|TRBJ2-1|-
TGTGCCAGCAGCTTAAGTCTCGACCCGTACAATGAGCAGTTCTTC
CASSLSLDPYNEQFF
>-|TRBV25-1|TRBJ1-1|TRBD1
TGTGCCAGCAGTGAATTTGAAGGGGGCGTTGAAGCTTTCTTT
CASSEFEGGVEAFF
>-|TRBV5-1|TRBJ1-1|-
TGCGCCAGTGACTTGGTCGAGGTAATTAACACTGAAGCTTTCTTT
CASDLVEVINTEAFF
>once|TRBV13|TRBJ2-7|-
TGTGCCAGCAGCCCAATCGGGTACGAGCAGTACTTC
CASSPIGYEQYF
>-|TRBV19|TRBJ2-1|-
TGTGCCAGTAGACTCGGGGCAGAAGCTTACAATGAGCAGTTCTTC
CASRLGAEAYNEQFF
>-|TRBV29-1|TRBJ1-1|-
TGCAGCGTCGGACAGAACACTGAAGCTTTCTTT
CSVGQNTEAFF
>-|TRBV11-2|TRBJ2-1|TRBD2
TGTGCCAGCAGCCGATCTAGATCGGGGGGGGCCGGTGAGCAGTTCTTC
CASSRSRSGGAGEQFF
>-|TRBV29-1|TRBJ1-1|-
TGCAGCGTCATCGGGGGTCGGAACACTGAAGCTTTCTTT
CSVIGGRNTEAFF
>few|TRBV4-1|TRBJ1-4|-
TGCGCCAGCAGCCAAGATTGGGCGGCAGTAGGTGGAGAACTGTTTTTT
CASSQDWAAVGGELFF
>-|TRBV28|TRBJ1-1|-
TGTGCCAGCAGTTTTGATACCCTTGACAGAAACACTGAAGCTTTCTTT
CASSFDTLDRNTEAFF
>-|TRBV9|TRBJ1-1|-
TGTGCCAGCAGCGTAAGGGGGAACACTGAAGCTTTCTTT
CASSVRGNTEAFF
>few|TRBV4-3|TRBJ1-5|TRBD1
TGCGCCAGCAGCCAAGATGTTAGGACAGGGGGTCAGCCCCAGCATTTT
CASSQDVRTGGQPQHF
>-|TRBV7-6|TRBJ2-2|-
TGTGCCAGCAGCTTATTGGCGGCGGGGCAGAACACCGGGGAGCTGTTTTTT
CASSLLAAGQNTGELFF
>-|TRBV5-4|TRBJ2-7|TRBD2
TGTGCCAGCAGCTTCGCCGCGGGGGGCGACTACGAGCAGTACTTC
CASSFAAGGDYEQYF
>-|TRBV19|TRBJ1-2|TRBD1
TGTGCCACCCAACCGACAGGGTCTTATGGCTACACCTTC
CATQPTGSYGYTF
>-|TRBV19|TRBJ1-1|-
TGTGCCAGTAGTTCCAGCCAGGGGACTGAAGCTTTCTTT
CASSSSQGTEAFF
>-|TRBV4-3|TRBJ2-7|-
TGCGCCAGCAGCCGAATACAGGGATCCTACGAGCAGTACTTC
CASSRIQGSYEQYF
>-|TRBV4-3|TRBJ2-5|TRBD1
TGCGCCAGCAGCCGATTGACAGGGCCACAAGAGACCCAGTACTTC
CASSRLTGPQETQYF
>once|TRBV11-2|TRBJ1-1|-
TGTGCCAGCAGCGTTGGGGGGGGCACTGAAGCTTTCTTT
CASSVGGGTEAFF
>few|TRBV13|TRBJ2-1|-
TGTGCCAGCAGCTTACCCGCCAGGCCCAATGAGCAGTTCTTC
CASSLPARPNEQFF
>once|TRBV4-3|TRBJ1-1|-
TGCGCCAGCAGCTCGACATCTGAAGCTTTCTTT
CASSSTSEAFF
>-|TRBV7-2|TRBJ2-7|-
TGTGCCAGCAGCTCCCCGGGACCCACGACCTACGAGCAGTACTTC
CASSSPGPTTYEQYF
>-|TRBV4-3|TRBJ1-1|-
TGCGCCAGCAGCCAAGGGTCCAGACCGTACGAAGCTTTCTTT
CASSQGSRPYEAFF
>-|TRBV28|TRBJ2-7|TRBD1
TGTGCCAGCAACGACAGGGGACGAGAAGAGCAGTACTTC
CASNDRGREEQYF